These T cell receptor beta chains were read from a single sample in a study of blood T cell repertoires in COVID-19. Only in-frame clones appear in the TCRdb table, and some are missing; sequencing was by immunoSEQ multiplex PCR. The table shows 70,000 to 80,000 clones, with 86% occurring only once. Input material: peripheral blood. Receptor source: a human donor in a cohort sampled during active COVID-19. Each CDR3 is given with its conserved first and last residue. The D gene is left open where the match is weak. Clone size is given for some rows only: seen once, a few or many times, or a class if the clone is expanded.

d_gene: TRBD2; abundance: few; j_gene: TRBJ2-7; v_gene: TRBV5-1; CDR3aa: CASSRGTSGSYEQYF; CDR3nt: TGCGCCAGCAGCCGGGGGACTAGCGGATCCTACGAGCAGTACTTC
d_gene: -; abundance: once; j_gene: TRBJ1-1; v_gene: TRBV6-5; CDR3aa: CASSYRRGGTEAFF; CDR3nt: TGTGCCAGCAGTTATCGGCGCGGGGGCACTGAAGCTTTCTTT
d_gene: -; abundance: -; j_gene: TRBJ2-3; v_gene: TRBV7-2; CDR3aa: CASSLGRGDTQYF; CDR3nt: TGTGCCAGCAGCTTAGGCCGCGGAGATACGCAGTATTTT
d_gene: TRBD1; abundance: -; j_gene: TRBJ1-5; v_gene: TRBV6-4; CDR3aa: CASSYPWDRYHSNQPQHF; CDR3nt: TGTGCCAGCAGCTATCCCTGGGACAGGTACCATAGCAATCAGCCCCAGCATTTT
d_gene: TRBD1; abundance: -; j_gene: TRBJ1-2; v_gene: TRBV5-4; CDR3aa: CASSKQGARGYTF; CDR3nt: TGTGCCAGCAGCAAACAGGGGGCGCGTGGCTACACCTTC
d_gene: TRBD2; abundance: -; j_gene: TRBJ2-5; v_gene: TRBV6-5; CDR3aa: CASSIRLAGEKTQYF; CDR3nt: TGTGCCAGCAGCATCAGACTAGCGGGGGAGAAGACCCAGTACTTC
d_gene: -; abundance: once; j_gene: TRBJ2-3; v_gene: TRBV9; CDR3aa: CASSAGWLVQDTQYF; CDR3nt: TGTGCCAGCAGCGCAGGGTGGCTAGTCCAAGATACGCAGTATTTT
d_gene: TRBD1; abundance: -; j_gene: TRBJ2-5; v_gene: TRBV7-2; CDR3aa: CASSFNTGAGETQYF; CDR3nt: TGTGCCAGCAGCTTCAACACAGGGGCCGGCGAGACCCAGTACTTC
d_gene: -; abundance: once; j_gene: TRBJ1-3; v_gene: TRBV11-2; CDR3aa: CASSPSGGKGRNTIYF; CDR3nt: TGTGCCAGCAGCCCCAGTGGGGGGAAGGGAAGAAACACCATATATTTT
d_gene: TRBD1; abundance: -; j_gene: TRBJ1-1; v_gene: TRBV2; CDR3aa: CASSEGPGTVNTEAFF; CDR3nt: TGTGCCAGCAGTGAAGGACCCGGGACAGTTAACACTGAAGCTTTCTTT
d_gene: -; abundance: -; j_gene: TRBJ2-6; v_gene: TRBV30; CDR3aa: CAWSQGSGANVLTF; CDR3nt: TGTGCCTGGAGCCAGGGATCTGGGGCCAACGTCCTGACTTTC
d_gene: TRBD2; abundance: -; j_gene: TRBJ2-1; v_gene: TRBV6-4; CDR3aa: CASRQRGDTLNNEQFF; CDR3nt: TGTGCCAGCAGACAGCGGGGGGACACCTTGAACAATGAGCAGTTCTTC
d_gene: -; abundance: -; j_gene: TRBJ2-6; v_gene: TRBV7-9; CDR3aa: CASTLSGANVLTF; CDR3nt: TGTGCCAGCACCCTTTCCGGGGCCAACGTCCTGACTTTC
d_gene: -; abundance: -; j_gene: TRBJ2-6; v_gene: TRBV28; CDR3aa: CASSPWGEGAGANVLTF; CDR3nt: TGTGCCAGCAGCCCCTGGGGGGAAGGTGCTGGGGCCAACGTCCTGACTTTC
d_gene: -; abundance: once; j_gene: TRBJ1-4; v_gene: TRBV19; CDR3aa: CATTGGSATNEKLFF; CDR3nt: TGTGCCACTACCGGGGGTTCTGCAACTAATGAAAAACTGTTTTTT
d_gene: -; abundance: -; j_gene: TRBJ2-7; v_gene: TRBV14; CDR3aa: CASSQDTSGLKQYF; CDR3nt: TGTGCCAGCAGCCAAGATACAAGCGGGCTAAAGCAGTACTTC
d_gene: -; abundance: -; j_gene: TRBJ2-7; v_gene: TRBV25-1; CDR3aa: CASSVLGTRLNEQYF; CDR3nt: TGTGCCAGCAGTGTCCTCGGGACTCGGCTCAACGAGCAGTACTTC
d_gene: -; abundance: -; j_gene: TRBJ1-4; v_gene: TRBV18; CDR3aa: CASSPKGTTNEKLFF; CDR3nt: TGTGCCAGCTCACCTAAGGGGACAACTAATGAAAAACTGTTTTTT
d_gene: -; abundance: once; j_gene: TRBJ1-1; v_gene: TRBV7-2; CDR3aa: CASSHRTWGAGNTEAFF; CDR3nt: TGTGCCAGCAGCCACCGCACGTGGGGCGCCGGGAACACTGAAGCTTTCTTT
d_gene: -; abundance: -; j_gene: TRBJ1-1; v_gene: TRBV19; CDR3aa: CASLRGRMNTEAFF; CDR3nt: TGTGCCAGTCTGAGAGGGAGGATGAACACTGAAGCTTTCTTT
d_gene: TRBD1; abundance: -; j_gene: TRBJ1-1; v_gene: TRBV5-4; CDR3aa: CASSRRGDRDTEAFF; CDR3nt: TGTGCCAGCAGCCGGAGAGGGGACAGGGACACTGAAGCTTTCTTT
d_gene: -; abundance: -; j_gene: TRBJ2-3; v_gene: TRBV9; CDR3aa: CASSVGRGSTDTQYF; CDR3nt: TGTGCCAGCAGCGTCGGGCGGGGTAGCACAGATACGCAGTATTTT
d_gene: TRBD1; abundance: -; j_gene: TRBJ1-1; v_gene: TRBV7-3; CDR3aa: CASSEDRETEAFF; CDR3nt: TGTGCCAGCAGCGAGGACAGGGAGACTGAAGCTTTCTTT
d_gene: TRBD2; abundance: -; j_gene: TRBJ2-3; v_gene: TRBV5-1; CDR3aa: CASSRTGGWADTQYF; CDR3nt: TGCGCCAGCAGCCGGACGGGAGGCTGGGCAGATACGCAGTATTTT
d_gene: TRBD2; abundance: -; j_gene: TRBJ2-1; v_gene: TRBV7-9; CDR3aa: CASSWGTSGGRSYNEQFF; CDR3nt: TGTGCCAGCAGCTGGGGGACTAGCGGGGGTCGCTCCTACAATGAGCAGTTCTTC
d_gene: -; abundance: -; j_gene: TRBJ2-3; v_gene: TRBV19; CDR3aa: CASSIFGGTDTQYF; CDR3nt: TGTGCCAGTAGTATTTTCGGGGGTACAGATACGCAGTATTTT
d_gene: -; abundance: -; j_gene: TRBJ2-7; v_gene: TRBV5-6; CDR3aa: CASSLDRGGEQYF; CDR3nt: TGTGCCAGCAGCTTGGACAGGGGGGGCGAGCAGTACTTC
d_gene: TRBD1; abundance: -; j_gene: TRBJ1-5; v_gene: TRBV30; CDR3aa: CAWGTENQPQHF; CDR3nt: TGTGCCTGGGGGACAGAGAATCAGCCCCAGCATTTT
d_gene: TRBD1; abundance: few; j_gene: TRBJ2-2; v_gene: TRBV11-2; CDR3aa: CASSLDRVPNTGELFF; CDR3nt: TGTGCCAGCAGCCTTGACAGGGTTCCGAACACCGGGGAGCTGTTTTTT
d_gene: TRBD2; abundance: -; j_gene: TRBJ2-3; v_gene: TRBV18; CDR3aa: CASSTATLAGGPYTQYF; CDR3nt: TGTGCCAGCTCAACTGCTACACTAGCGGGGGGGCCCTATACGCAGTATTTT
d_gene: TRBD1; abundance: -; j_gene: TRBJ1-2; v_gene: TRBV5-8; CDR3aa: CASSVSGTGGYGYTF; CDR3nt: TGTGCCAGCAGCGTATCCGGGACAGGGGGCTATGGCTACACCTTC
d_gene: -; abundance: once; j_gene: TRBJ1-4; v_gene: TRBV10-2; CDR3aa: CASTEGTTFGVTNEKLFF; CDR3nt: TGCGCCAGCACGGAGGGGACGACTTTTGGGGTTACTAATGAAAAACTGTTTTTT
d_gene: TRBD1; abundance: -; j_gene: TRBJ1-3; v_gene: TRBV12-3/TRBV12-4; CDR3aa: CASSQQGENTIYF; CDR3nt: TGTGCCAGCAGTCAACAGGGGGAAAACACCATATATTTT
d_gene: -; abundance: -; j_gene: TRBJ2-1; v_gene: TRBV27; CDR3aa: CASSALPQGIHEQFF; CDR3nt: TGTGCCAGCAGTGCCCTCCCCCAGGGAATTCATGAGCAGTTCTTC
d_gene: TRBD1; abundance: -; j_gene: TRBJ1-2; v_gene: TRBV10-1; CDR3aa: CASSPGTGVGGYTF; CDR3nt: TGCGCCAGCAGTCCCGGGACAGGGGTTGGTGGCTACACCTTC
d_gene: -; abundance: -; j_gene: TRBJ1-2; v_gene: TRBV3-1/TRBV3-2; CDR3aa: CASRRGRGDGGYTF; CDR3nt: TGTGCCAGCAGACGGGGTCGGGGGGATGGTGGCTACACCTTC
d_gene: TRBD1; abundance: -; j_gene: TRBJ2-7; v_gene: TRBV10-3; CDR3aa: CAINRGQGANEQYF; CDR3nt: TGTGCCATCAACCGCGGACAGGGGGCAAACGAGCAGTACTTC
d_gene: -; abundance: -; j_gene: TRBJ2-7; v_gene: TRBV7-2; CDR3aa: CASSPISSSYEQYF; CDR3nt: TGTGCCAGCAGCCCCATATCTAGCTCCTACGAGCAGTACTTC
d_gene: -; abundance: -; j_gene: TRBJ1-2; v_gene: TRBV28; CDR3aa: CASTLEGAYGYTF; CDR3nt: TGTGCCAGCACTCTGGAGGGTGCGTATGGCTACACCTTC
d_gene: -; abundance: -; j_gene: TRBJ1-5; v_gene: TRBV27; CDR3aa: CASSLLDSANQPQHF; CDR3nt: TGTGCCAGCAGTCTTCTCGACAGCGCCAATCAGCCCCAGCATTTT